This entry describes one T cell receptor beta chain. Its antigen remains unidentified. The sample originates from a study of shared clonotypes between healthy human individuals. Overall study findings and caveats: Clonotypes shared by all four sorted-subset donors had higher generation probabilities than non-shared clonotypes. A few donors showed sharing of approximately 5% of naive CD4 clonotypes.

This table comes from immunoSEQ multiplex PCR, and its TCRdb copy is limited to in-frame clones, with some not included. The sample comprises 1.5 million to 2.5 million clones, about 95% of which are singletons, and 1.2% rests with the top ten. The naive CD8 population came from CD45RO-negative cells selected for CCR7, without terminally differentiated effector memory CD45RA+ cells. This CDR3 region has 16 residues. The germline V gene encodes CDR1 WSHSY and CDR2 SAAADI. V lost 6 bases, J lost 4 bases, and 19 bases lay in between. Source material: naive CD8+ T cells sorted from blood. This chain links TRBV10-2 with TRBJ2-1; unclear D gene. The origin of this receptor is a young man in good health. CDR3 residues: CASRVWPSKEYNEQFF. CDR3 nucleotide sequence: TGCGCCAGCAGAGTATGGCCGAGTAAAGAGTACAATGAGCAGTTCTTC.